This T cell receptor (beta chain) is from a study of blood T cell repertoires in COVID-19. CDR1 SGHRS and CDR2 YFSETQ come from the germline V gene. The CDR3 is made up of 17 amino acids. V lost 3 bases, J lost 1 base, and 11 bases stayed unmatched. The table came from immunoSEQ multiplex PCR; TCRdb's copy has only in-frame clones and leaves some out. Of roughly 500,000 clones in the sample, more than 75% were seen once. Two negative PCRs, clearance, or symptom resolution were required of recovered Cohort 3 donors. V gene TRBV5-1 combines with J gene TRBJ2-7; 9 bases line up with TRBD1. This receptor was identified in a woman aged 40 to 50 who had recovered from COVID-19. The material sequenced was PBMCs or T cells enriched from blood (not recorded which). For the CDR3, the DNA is TGCGCCAGCAGCTCCCCATACGCCGGGACAGGGTCCTACGAGCAGTACTTC. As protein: CASSSPYAGTGSYEQYF.